This entry features one TCR beta chain sequence. Sequencing was performed with immunoSEQ multiplex PCR; in TCRdb, only in-frame clones are kept and a portion is missing. The table shows under 150,000 clones, with 75% to 90% occurring only once. The data are from a study of Ad26.COV2.S vaccination and SARS-CoV-2 variants. Sequencing used peripheral blood, obtained after recovery from COVID-19. This TCR came from a human donor who had recovered from COVID-19.

The CDR3 loop is CSASRLSGNTIYF. The CDR3 DNA reads TGCAGTGCTAGTAGACTCTCTGGAAACACCATATATTTT. The genes are TRBV20-1 and TRBJ1-3, with D unclear. CDR1 and CDR2 (germline): DFQATT, SNEGSKA (reference sequence). V lost 3 bases and J lost 0, with 6 bases in between. The CDR3 extends over 13 amino acids.